Following are 24 T cell receptor beta chains from one sample sequenced in a study of OX40 agonist ivuxolimab in advanced cancers. Measured with immunoSEQ multiplex PCR; TCRdb has only the in-frame clones, and not every one. The sample shows 7,000 or so clones, 65% to 75% of them seen only once. This specimen was CD4+ or CD8+ T cells sorted from blood, taken in a trial of the OX40 agonist ivuxolimab. The receptors stem from an adult with an advanced solid tumor such as melanoma, head and neck, liver or kidney cancer.

The chain recombines TRBV13 with TRBJ2-6, with unresolved D. Trimming took off 6 bases at V and 2 bases at J, with 14 bases between the two ends. CDR3 length: 16 residues. Germline V lookup: CDR1 PRHDT, CDR2 FYEKMQ (reference sequence). Written as DNA, the CDR3 is TGTGCCAGCAGTTACTCGTACCCGCCTGGGGCCAACGTCCTGACTTTC. This codes for CASSYSYPPGANVLTF.

This sequence joins TRBV7-6 and TRBJ1-5; 9 bases align to TRBD1. The J segment lost 3 bases and the V segment lost 5 bases, leaving 5 bases of the junction unmatched. This CDR3 comprises 15 residues. Germline loops: CDR1 SGHVS, CDR2 FNYEAQ. DNA of the CDR3: TGTGCCAGCAGCGAAGGGACAGGGAACAATCAGCCCCAGCATTTT. It is translated as CASSEGTGNNQPQHF.

The rearrangement uses TRBV7-8 and TRBJ1-1; D is perhaps TRBD1 (6 bases). The CDR3 loop spans 18 amino acids. The germline V gene encodes CDR1 SGHVS and CDR2 FQNEAQ. Trimming took 0 bases from V and 4 from J, leaving 21 bases between them. CDR3 sequence (DNA): TGTGCCAGCAGCTTAGCAGCCGGAAGATTGGGGGCTATCACTGAAGCTTTCTTT. Residues: CASSLAAGRLGAITEAFF.

V usage is TRBV4-3 and J usage is TRBJ2-2; 9 bases agree with TRBD2. This CDR3 is built from 18 residues. The J segment lost 0 bases and the V segment lost 1 base, leaving 6 bases of the junction unmatched. Germline V gene data show CDR1 as LGHNA and CDR2 as YSLEER. CDR3 in DNA: TGCGCCAGCAGCCAAGTCTTGGGCGGGGGGGCGAACACCGGGGAGCTGTTTTTT. It translates to CASSQVLGGGANTGELFF.

The chain has TRBV6-6 and TRBJ1-1, with 7 bases lining up with TRBD1. The trim removed 6 bases at V and 3 bases at J, leaving 10 bases unmatched. From germline, CDR1 is MNHNY and CDR2 SVGAGI (reference sequence). The CDR3 has 15 amino acids. The chain's CDR3 is CASSFRDSLYTEAFF. DNA for the CDR3: TGTGCCAGCAGCTTCCGGGACAGTTTATACACTGAAGCTTTCTTT.

The gene calls are TRBV6-1 and TRBJ2-5; either TRBD1 or TRBD2 may fit D (5 bases each). CDR1 and CDR2 (germline): MNHNS, SASEGT. V was trimmed by 2 bases and J by 3 bases, leaving 19 bases between them. CDR3 length: 17 amino acids. The CDR3 DNA reads TGTGCCAGCAGTGAAAGGGGCCTAGCTATTACAAAAGAGACCCAGTACTTC. It specifies CASSERGLAITKETQYF.

The CDR3 region is CASSPTTSGRGTDTQYF. The CDR3 DNA reads TGTGCCAGCAGCCCGACGACTAGCGGGAGGGGCACAGATACGCAGTATTTT. The rearrangement links TRBV9 to TRBJ2-3; 14 nucleotides line up with TRBD2. CDR3 length equals 17 residues. CDR1 is SGDLS, CDR2 YYNGEE, per germline. Trimming took 4 bases from V and 1 from J; bases not matched to a gene: 5.

The V call is TRBV28, the J call TRBJ1-3; tentatively, D is TRBD1 (5 bases). The ends were cut back, 10 bases at V and 0 bases at J, with 22 bases in the middle. Per the germline V gene, CDR1 is MDHEN and CDR2 is SYDVKM. The CDR3 is 17 amino acids. The DNA for the CDR3 is TGTGCCACCTCCCCCTGGGGTACAGGCCTCTCTGGAAACACCATATATTTT. This sequence encodes CATSPWGTGLSGNTIYF.

This clone rates as medium-sized. The V and J genes are TRBV7-2 and TRBJ1-2, with D unresolved. V lost 2 bases and J 4 bases, leaving 11 bases between the germline ends. This CDR3 has 14 residues. The germline gives CDR1 SGHTA, CDR2 FQGNSA. The CDR3 loop is CASSLTTQGYGYTF. CDR3 sequence (DNA): TGTGCCAGCAGCTTAACAACCCAAGGCTATGGCTACACCTTC.

V and J are TRBV4-2 and TRBJ2-1; 12 bases fit TRBD2. There are 17 residues in the CDR3. V lost 3 bases to trimming and J lost 10 bases; unmatched junction nucleotides: 13. CDR1 and CDR2 from the germline V gene are LGHNA and YNFKEQ. The CDR3 is CASSHSLELAGGGEQFF. DNA for the CDR3: TGTGCCAGCAGCCATAGTCTTGAACTAGCGGGGGGAGGAGAGCAGTTCTTC.

The CDR3 DNA reads as TGTGCCAGCAGCGATTCCCTCAGCACAGATACGCAGTATTTT. As protein: CASSDSLSTDTQYF. The chain uses TRBV7-8 and TRBJ2-3; D gene unclear. Germline-derived CDR1 and CDR2 are SGHVS and FQNEAQ. Deletions cut 5 bases from V and 0 bases from J, with 9 bases between. This CDR3 spans 14 amino acids.

The rearrangement joins TRBV9 to TRBJ1-2, with D perhaps TRBD1 (5 bases). V dropped 1 base and J dropped 4 bases, with 14 bases sitting between them. The germline V gene has CDR1 SGDLS and CDR2 YYNGEE. This CDR3 region has 15 residues. In DNA form, the CDR3 reads TGTGCCAGCAGCGTAATCAAGGGACCGCTCTATGGCTACACCTTC. Translating gives CASSVIKGPLYGYTF.

The V and J genes are TRBV10-3 and TRBJ2-1; D is uncertain. CDR3 length: 13 amino acids. V shed 4 bases and J shed 6 bases, with 10 bases lying between them. From germline, CDR1 is ENHRY and CDR2 SYGVKD. The CDR3 region has the DNA TGTGCCATCAGTGCAGACGTCGGCAATGAGCAGTTCTTC. It encodes CAISADVGNEQFF.

V is TRBV6-1 and J is TRBJ1-2, with D possibly being TRBD1 (5 bases). This CDR3 is built from 14 residues. V gave up 6 bases and J gave up 4 bases, with 15 bases separating them. CDR1 is MNHNS, CDR2 SASEGT, per germline. CDR3 in amino acids: CASRTAGGSYGYTF. CDR3 DNA: TGTGCCAGCAGAACGGCTGGGGGGAGCTATGGCTACACCTTC.

There are a few counts of this clone. The V gene is TRBV18, the J gene TRBJ1-5; possibly TRBD1 for D (5 bases). Trimming removed 4 bases at V and 4 bases at J, with 17 bases between. CDR3 length equals 16 residues. CDR1 and CDR2 (germline): KGHSH, LQKENI. CDR3: CASSQLPGLPNQPQHF. In DNA form, the CDR3 reads TGTGCCAGCTCACAGCTCCCGGGACTCCCAAATCAGCCCCAGCATTTT.

By share, this clone ranks as medium-sized. CDR3 sequence (DNA): TGCGCCAGCAGCCTGTTCCGGACGGCAACTAATGAAAAACTGTTTTTT. Protein product: CASSLFRTATNEKLFF. The chain uses TRBV4-1 and TRBJ1-4; no reliable D call. This CDR3 is 16 amino acids long. V was trimmed by 4 bases and J by 0 bases, leaving 12 bases between them. Germline V gene data show CDR1 as MGHRA and CDR2 as YSYEKL.

The V and J genes are TRBV7-2 and TRBJ2-7; tentatively, D is TRBD1 (6 bases). The V and J ends lost 2 bases and 3 bases respectively, with 11 bases between them. The length of the CDR3 is 14 residues. In germline, CDR1 is SGHTA, CDR2 FQGNSA. The DNA of the CDR3 is TGTGCCAGCAGCTTATGGGTCAGGGGCTACGAGCAGTACTTC. Protein product: CASSLWVRGYEQYF.

This sequence joins TRBV4-1 and TRBJ1-6; 9 nucleotides align to TRBD1. The CDR3 has 17 amino acids. Germline V gene lookup returns CDR1 MGHRA and CDR2 YSYEKL. With V trimmed by 6 bases and J by 9 bases, 15 bases remained unmatched. The CDR3 spells CASRPRWDRELSSPLHF. CDR3 nucleotides: TGCGCCAGCAGACCCAGGTGGGACAGGGAGTTGAGTTCACCCCTCCACTTT.

The J gene is TRBJ2-7, the V gene TRBV2; D possibly corresponds to TRBD1 (5 bases). The CDR3 consists of 14 residues. Germline V gene lookup returns CDR1 SNHLY and CDR2 FYNNEI. V lost 2 bases to trimming and J lost 3 bases, with 11 bases between them. CDR3 bases: TGTGCCAGCAGTGAACTCGGACAACTCTACGAGCAGTACTTC. Translation: CASSELGQLYEQYF.

The chain employs TRBV4-3 and TRBJ1-4; D gene ambiguous. The germline V gene encodes CDR1 LGHNA and CDR2 YSLEER. V was cut by 3 bases and J by 3 bases, with 8 bases left in between. There are 14 residues in the CDR3. CDR3 bases: TGCGCCAGCAGCCATCGTGGGGCTAATGAAAAACTGTTTTTT. Translating it yields CASSHRGANEKLFF.

This clone was recorded a few times. This chain connects TRBV7-8 to TRBJ2-1; D is uncertain. Germline-derived CDR1 and CDR2 are SGHVS and FQNEAQ. This CDR3 contains 16 residues. Trimming stripped 1 base from V and 0 bases from J, with 10 bases between. CDR3 bases: TGTGCCAGCAGCTTAGATGCGGTTCTCTCCTACAATGAGCAGTTCTTC. Translated: CASSLDAVLSYNEQFF.

In its sample, this clone ranks as medium-sized. The chain carries TRBV15 and TRBJ2-7; the D gene is possibly TRBD2 (5 bases). This CDR3 contains 12 residues. CDR1 is LNHNV, CDR2 YYDKDF, per germline (reference sequence). V lost 4 bases to trimming and J lost 5 bases, with 9 bases between them. CDR3 sequence (DNA): TGTGCCACCAGCAAGGACGGGAACGAGCAGTACTTC. This sequence encodes CATSKDGNEQYF.

The genes are TRBV6-5 and TRBJ2-7, with 7 positions matching TRBD1. This CDR3 is 12 amino acids long. Germline CDR1 reads MNHEY; CDR2 reads SVGAGI. The junction had 4 bases not matched to a gene; V was cut back by 8 bases and J by 3 bases. The CDR3 reads CASQTGIYEQYF. As DNA, the CDR3 is TGTGCCAGCCAGACAGGGATCTACGAGCAGTACTTC.

The chain recombines TRBV2 with TRBJ1-1; D not resolved. V gave up 3 bases and J gave up 5 bases, with 7 bases separating them. The CDR3 has 12 residues. From germline, CDR1 is SNHLY and CDR2 FYNNEI. CDR3 in amino acids: CASSDSGTEAFF. The CDR3 DNA is TGTGCCAGCAGTGATTCGGGGACTGAAGCTTTCTTT. The full variable domain, rest sourced from reference TRBV2 and TRBJ1-1, is EPEVTQTPSHQVTQMGQEVILRCVPISNHLYFYWYRQILGQKVEFLVSFYNNEISEKSEIFDDQFSVERPDGSNFTLKIRSTKLEDSAMYFCASSDSGTEAFFGQGTRLTVV.